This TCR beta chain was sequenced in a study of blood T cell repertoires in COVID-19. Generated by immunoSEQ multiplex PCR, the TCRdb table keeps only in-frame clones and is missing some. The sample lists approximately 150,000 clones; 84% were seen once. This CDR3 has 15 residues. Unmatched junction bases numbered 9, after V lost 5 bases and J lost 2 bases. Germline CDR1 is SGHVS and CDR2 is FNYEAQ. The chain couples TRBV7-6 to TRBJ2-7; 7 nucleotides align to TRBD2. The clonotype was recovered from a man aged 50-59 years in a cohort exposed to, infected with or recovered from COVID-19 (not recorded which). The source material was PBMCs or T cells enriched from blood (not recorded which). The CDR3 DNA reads TGTGCCAGCAGCCCGGAGGGAGGGCCAGCCTACGAGCAGTACTTC. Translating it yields CASSPEGGPAYEQYF.